The clone carrying this T cell receptor (beta chain) has at least ten counts. RNA transcripts provided the template for amplifying TCR beta CDR3 regions. First-round RT-PCR used HTBI primers; second-round multiplex PCR followed. MiXCR was run by TCRdb on the multiplex PCR reads, yielding one entry per CDR3 protein. The table shows fewer than 650,000 distinct CDR3 sequences, with 22% occurring only once. This sample stems from a study of Graves' ophthalmopathy and Graves' hyperthyroidism. The CDR3 is 14 residues long. Trimming took off 3 bases at V and 11 bases at J, with 19 bases between the two ends. Hyperthyroidism patients, aged 18 to 65, were newly diagnosed, under 2 months' duration.

This chain connects TRBV12-3 or TRBV12-4 to TRBJ1-1, with D possibly matching TRBD1 (6 bases). This receptor was taken from a woman aged 18-29 years with stable Graves' hyperthyroidism. Some clones in this sample may be carry-over from other donors' samples. The sequencing input was peripheral blood. CDR3 residues: CASSFLGGSGCAFF. The CDR3, as DNA: TGTGCCAGCAGTTTCTTGGGGGGCTCGGGGTGTGCTTTCTTT.